This T cell receptor (beta chain) was identified in a study of T-cell memory formation after mild COVID-19. Study context: TCR clustering was largely donor specific. Notes on the study in general: In pre-infection memory, a portion of responding clones appeared, which suggested that cross-reactive memory joined. SARS-CoV-2 specificity of second-wave clones peaking day 37 was unconfirmed. Contracting CD8+ clones were enriched in EMRA, CD4+ mainly in CM and EM.

Using its own MiXCR run on the 5' RACE reads, TCRdb lists one record per CDR3 protein. The table lists over 150,000 distinct CDR3 sequences, over 10% of them singletons. The CDR3 runs to 15 residues. Germline V gene data show CDR1 as MGHRA and CDR2 as YSYEKL. The V end lost 4 bases, the J end lost 6 bases, and 17 bases lay between the germline ends. This clonotype was detected only a few times. What it binds is unknown. The sequencing input was PBMCs or a T cell subset sorted from them (not recorded which). The chain combines TRBV4-1 with TRBJ2-3; D is unresolved. This receptor was obtained from a man aged 18-30 years who had mild COVID-19 (a few samples of this study predate the infection). Cell type and time point are not known. CDR3 nucleotides: TGCGCCAGCAGCCTCGGCTTTGGCTATACGGATACGCAGTATTTT. Translation gives CASSLGFGYTDTQYF.